The 30 T cell receptor beta chains listed next were all sequenced from one sample in a study of T cell responses to AZD1222 COVID-19 vaccine listed by TCRdb under 2021. The library came from the immunoSEQ multiplex PCR assay. The clones in this table, taken by TCRdb from immuneACCESS, are in-frame only. Not every clone is retained; where verified, under half of the shortfall comes from an unresolved V gene, and the cause of the rest is unknown. The sample data list fewer than 110,000 clones, and around 84% of these were observed just once. The ten largest clones take up 1.4% of the sample. The time point label, as the study defines it: baseline before first vaccination. The material sequenced was peripheral blood, taken on day 0 of AZD1222 vaccination. Receptors originate from an adult in good health.

The J gene is TRBJ2-3, the V gene TRBV5-6, with no clear D. With 6 bases removed from V and 1 base from J, the gap between germline ends came to 18 bases. Germline assignment: CDR1 SGHDT and CDR2 YYEEEE. The CDR3 loop spans 16 amino acids. In nucleotides, the CDR3 is TGTGCCAGCACTCCGGGCTGGGGTCGGGGCACAGATACGCAGTATTTT. It translates to CASTPGWGRGTDTQYF.

The chain couples TRBV20-1 to TRBJ2-3; D possibly corresponds to TRBD2 (5 bases). Trimming pared 3 bases from V and 0 bases from J, leaving 10 bases between. Germline V gives CDR1 DFQATT, CDR2 SNEGSKA (reference sequence). The CDR3 has 14 amino acids. The DNA for the CDR3 is TGCAGTGCTAGTATAGCGACTAGCACAGATACGCAGTATTTT. Amino acids: CSASIATSTDTQYF.

The rearrangement links TRBV7-2 to TRBJ1-5, with 8 bases that match TRBD1. Losses at the gene ends were 2 bases for V and 6 bases for J; bases not matched to a gene: 12. Germline V CDR1 and CDR2: SGHTA, FQGNSA. The CDR3 totals 17 residues. The CDR3 here is CASSLTTGVARAQPQHF. Written as DNA, the CDR3 is TGTGCCAGCAGCTTAACGACAGGGGTTGCGAGGGCTCAGCCCCAGCATTTT.

This clone has more than one count but fewer than ten. The V and J genes are TRBV6-2 or TRBV6-3 and TRBJ1-1; a possible D gene is TRBD1 (6 bases). CDR1 is MNHEY, CDR2 SVGEGT, per germline. The CDR3 covers 14 residues. The V and J ends lost 0 bases and 6 bases respectively, with 11 bases between them. CDR3 residues: CASSYSGGNSEAFF. The CDR3 region has the DNA TGTGCCAGCAGTTACTCGGGGGGCAACTCTGAAGCTTTCTTT.

The genes are TRBV19 and TRBJ2-2, with 9 bases that match TRBD1. This CDR3 spans 15 amino acids. Germline CDR1 and CDR2: LNHDA and SQIVND (reference sequence). J was trimmed by 6 bases and V by 7 bases; bases with no gene match: 9. The CDR3 reads CASNPQGALAGELFF. CDR3 DNA: TGTGCCAGTAATCCACAGGGGGCGTTGGCCGGGGAGCTGTTTTTT.

The CDR3 protein is CASSSPLAGVYEQYF. The CDR3 region has the DNA TGTGCCAGCAGTTCTCCACTAGCGGGAGTCTACGAGCAGTACTTC. This rearrangement joins TRBV27 to TRBJ2-7; TRBD2 agrees at 11 bases. The V and J ends lost 4 bases and 3 bases, in that order; junction bases with no gene match: 5. The CDR3 contains 15 residues. CDR1 and CDR2 (germline): MNHEY, SMNVEV (reference sequence).

The rearrangement links TRBV5-1 to TRBJ2-1; TRBD2 agrees at 9 bases. The CDR3 has 16 residues. Germline V gives CDR1 SGHRS, CDR2 YFSETQ. The V segment lost 0 bases and the J segment 4 bases; nucleotides outside the gene matches: 5. The CDR3, as DNA: TGCGCCAGCAGCTTGGCCGGACTAGCGACATACAATGAGCAGTTCTTC. Amino acids: CASSLAGLATYNEQFF. The complete variable domain, with remaining parts taken from reference TRBV5-1 and TRBJ2-1, reads KAGVTQTPRYLIKTRGQQVTLSCSPISGHRSVSWYQQTPGQGLQFLFEYFSETQRNKGNFPGRFSGRQFSNSRSEMNVSTLELGDSALYLCASSLAGLATYNEQFFGPGTRLTVL.

This clone was recorded once. The chain carries TRBV6-4 and TRBJ1-6; possibly TRBD1 for D (5 bases). CDR1 and CDR2 (germline): MRHNA, SNTAGT. Trimming removed 6 bases at V and 4 bases at J, with 7 bases between. The CDR3 contains 13 residues. The CDR3 loop reads CASRQDYNSPLHF. CDR3 coding DNA: TGTGCCAGCAGACAGGATTATAATTCACCCCTCCACTTT.

The genes are TRBV15 and TRBJ2-7; no reliable D call. Germline V CDR1 and CDR2: LNHNV, YYDKDF (reference sequence). The length of the CDR3 is 13 residues. The V end was cut by 1 base, the J end by 4 bases, with 8 bases between. This chain's CDR3 is CATSRGTLYEQYF. As DNA, the CDR3 is TGTGCCACCAGCAGAGGGACCCTTTACGAGCAGTACTTC.

This clone was seen only a few times. The V gene is TRBV7-2, the J gene TRBJ1-2; D perhaps matches TRBD1 (6 bases). V was clipped by 1 base and J by 2 bases, with 11 bases between them. Germline V lookup: CDR1 SGHTA, CDR2 FQGNSA. The CDR3 is made up of 15 amino acids. CDR3 sequence reads: CASSLVGGQNYGYTF. The CDR3 DNA reads as TGTGCCAGCAGCTTAGTCGGAGGACAGAACTATGGCTACACCTTC.

The rearrangement uses TRBV14 and TRBJ2-1, with D possibly TRBD1 on 7 matching bases. Germline V gene lookup returns CDR1 SGHDN and CDR2 FVKESK. The length of the CDR3 is 13 residues. V was pared by 1 base and J by 9 bases, with 10 bases between. CDR3 region: CASSQGQGGEQFF. CDR3 DNA: TGTGCCAGCAGCCAAGGACAGGGAGGTGAGCAGTTCTTC.

V gene TRBV4-3 combines with J gene TRBJ1-2; maybe TRBD1 (6 bases). Per germline, CDR1 LGHNA and CDR2 YSLEER. The CDR3 is made up of 17 amino acids. Trimming pared 0 bases from V and 3 bases from J, leaving 17 bases between. The CDR3 nucleotides are TGCGCCAGCAGCCAAGATGGGGGCCAGGGTGTTTACTATGGCTACACCTTC. This sequence encodes CASSQDGGQGVYYGYTF.

The chain employs TRBV7-6 and TRBJ1-4, with 7 bases that match TRBD1. The germline gives CDR1 SGHVS, CDR2 FNYEAQ. V lost 6 bases and J lost 0; bases outside the gene matches: 7. CDR3 size: 16 residues. The CDR3 here is CASSSTGVATNEKLFF. The CDR3 bases are TGTGCCAGCAGTTCTACAGGGGTTGCAACTAATGAAAAACTGTTTTTT.

This CDR3 is CASKAGAGNTIYF. The CDR3 DNA reads as TGTGCCAGCAAGGCAGGGGCTGGAAACACCATATATTTT. This chain connects TRBV7-9 to TRBJ1-3, with D possibly being TRBD1 (6 bases). CDR1 SEHNR and CDR2 FQNEAQ come from the germline V gene (reference sequence). Trimming took off 7 bases at V and 2 bases at J, with 9 bases between the two ends. This CDR3 has 13 amino acids.

This chain connects TRBV27 to TRBJ2-2; a weak D match, TRBD2 (5 bases). The CDR3 spans 15 residues. V was clipped by 3 bases and J by 4 bases, with 12 bases between them. From germline, CDR1 is MNHEY and CDR2 SMNVEV (reference sequence). CDR3 region: CASSFFTSGTGELFF. CDR3 bases: TGTGCCAGCAGTTTCTTTACCAGCGGCACCGGGGAGCTGTTTTTT.

This chain joins TRBV4-1 and TRBJ1-1; D not resolved. Germline V gene sequence: CDR1 MGHRA, CDR2 YSYEKL. V was shortened by 5 bases and J by 6 bases, with 7 bases between the two germline ends. This CDR3 comprises 11 residues. Here the CDR3 DNA reads TGCGCCAGCAGCGCTGGTGCTGAAGCTTTCTTT. It yields the protein CASSAGAEAFF.

The chain combines TRBV7-2 with TRBJ1-2; no definite D call. The germline V gene encodes CDR1 SGHTA and CDR2 FQGNSA. The ends were cut back, 1 base at V and 4 bases at J, with 19 bases in the middle. CDR3 size: 17 residues. The CDR3 nucleotides read TGTGCCAGCAGCTTAGAAGTGGCGGCTATTTCCCGCTATGGCTACACCTTC. Translation gives CASSLEVAAISRYGYTF.

This clone has a handful of counts. The V gene is TRBV6-4, the J gene TRBJ1-1, with 8 bases aligning to TRBD1. The trim removed 6 bases at V and 6 bases at J, leaving 6 bases unmatched. This CDR3 region has 13 residues. Germline loops: CDR1 MRHNA, CDR2 SNTAGT. This chain's CDR3 is CASSQDRDAEAFF. The DNA of the CDR3 is TGTGCCAGCAGCCAGGACAGGGACGCTGAAGCTTTCTTT.

The chain uses TRBV7-9 and TRBJ1-1, with unresolved D. There are 12 residues in the CDR3. The ends were cut back, 8 bases at V and 0 bases at J, with 7 bases in the middle. Germline CDR1 reads SEHNR; CDR2 reads FQNEAQ (reference sequence). CDR3: CASQTLNTEAFF. The CDR3 DNA is TGTGCCAGCCAGACGTTGAACACTGAAGCTTTCTTT. Combining the CDR3 with reference TRBV7-9 and TRBJ1-1 gives the whole variable domain DTGVSQNPRHKITKRGQNVTFRCDPISEHNRLYWYRQTLGQGPEFLTYFQNEAQLEKSRLLSDRFSAERPKGSFSTLEIQRTEQGDSAMYLCASQTLNTEAFFGQGTRLTVV.

The chain carries TRBV25-1 and TRBJ1-1; D may be TRBD1 (5 bases). CDR3 size: 14 residues. CDR1 MGHDK and CDR2 SYGVNS come from the germline V gene. Trimming took 4 bases from V and 5 from J, leaving 14 bases between them. The CDR3 nucleotides are TGTGCCAGCAGTGGGCTGGGGGGAAGGACTGAAGCTTTCTTT. This encodes CASSGLGGRTEAFF.

The chain combines TRBV19 with TRBJ2-1; D gene ambiguous. The CDR3 covers 13 residues. Germline V gene data show CDR1 as LNHDA and CDR2 as SQIVND (reference sequence). Between the trimmed V and J ends, which lost 5 bases and 7 bases, there was a span of 12 bases. The CDR3 protein is CASSPERFNEQFF. CDR3 coding DNA: TGTGCCAGTAGTCCCGAACGATTTAATGAGCAGTTCTTC.

In DNA form, the CDR3 reads TGTGCCAGTAGTATTAATTTGGGGGGCACTAATTTAGCCAAAAACATTCAGTACTTC. It yields the protein CASSINLGGTNLAKNIQYF. The J gene is TRBJ2-4, the V gene TRBV19; D may correspond to TRBD1 or TRBD2 (6 bases each). Germline V gives CDR1 LNHDA, CDR2 SQIVND (reference sequence). CDR3 size: 19 residues. V lost 3 bases to trimming and J lost 0 bases, with 21 bases between them.

V and J are TRBV5-8 and TRBJ2-3, with D tentatively TRBD1 (5 bases). Trimming pared 2 bases from V and 0 bases from J, leaving 19 bases between. CDR1 is SGHTS and CDR2 is YDEGEE in the germline V gene. The CDR3 loop spans 18 amino acids. DNA for the CDR3: TGTGCCAGCAGCTTTCGGACGATAGACAGTCCCAGCACAGATACGCAGTATTTT. Its translation is CASSFRTIDSPSTDTQYF.

The chain has TRBV25-1 and TRBJ1-1; D not certain. V gave up 8 bases and J gave up 0 bases, with 13 bases separating them. The CDR3 spans 14 residues. Per germline, CDR1 MGHDK and CDR2 SYGVNS. DNA of the CDR3: TGTGCCAGCTCCCCTCGGGTCCTGAACACTGAAGCTTTCTTT. This gives the protein CASSPRVLNTEAFF.

The chain links TRBV5-4 to TRBJ1-1, with TRBD1 as a possible D gene (6 bases). Deletions cut 7 bases from V and 1 base from J, with 17 bases between. The CDR3 covers 15 residues. CDR1 is SGHNT, CDR2 YYREEE, per germline (reference sequence). CDR3 bases: TGTGCCAGCCTGGTACAGGGCGTTAAGAACACTGAAGCTTTCTTT. Its translation: CASLVQGVKNTEAFF.

The V gene is TRBV4-2, the J gene TRBJ1-4, with 8 bases that match TRBD1. The V segment lost 9 bases and the J segment 0 bases; nucleotides outside the gene matches: 21. This CDR3 has 20 residues. The germline CDR1 and CDR2 sequences are LGHNA and YNFKEQ. CDR3 in amino acids: CASHNYFGTGDFATNEKLFF. The CDR3, as DNA: TGTGCCAGTCACAACTACTTCGGGACAGGAGATTTTGCAACTAATGAAAAACTGTTTTTT.

This clone showed up just once. This chain connects TRBV4-2 to TRBJ2-3, with 13 bases aligning to TRBD2. The CDR3 is made up of 17 amino acids. The germline V gene has CDR1 LGHNA and CDR2 YNFKEQ. The V segment lost 0 bases and the J segment 6 bases; nucleotides outside the gene matches: 6. The CDR3: CASSQDLRTSGSDTQYF. The CDR3, as DNA: TGTGCCAGCAGCCAAGATCTCAGGACTAGCGGGAGTGATACGCAGTATTTT.

V usage is TRBV28 and J usage is TRBJ2-7, with D perhaps TRBD1 or TRBD2 (6 bases each). Trimming removed 4 bases from V and 6 bases from J, with 16 bases in between. The CDR3 loop spans 14 amino acids. Germline-derived CDR1 and CDR2 are MDHEN and SYDVKM. CDR3 nucleotide sequence: TGTGCCAGCAGTTGGGTTTGGGGGGCGCCCGAGCAGTACTTC. Amino acid sequence: CASSWVWGAPEQYF.

This clone appeared once. The gene calls are TRBV10-3 and TRBJ1-6; D remains unclear. Germline CDR1 and CDR2: ENHRY and SYGVKD. The CDR3 totals 15 residues. The V gene lost 2 bases and the J gene lost 1 base, with 6 bases spanning the gap. CDR3 sequence (DNA): TGTGCCATCAGTGAGGGGGAGTCCTATAATTCACCCCTCCACTTT. Residues: CAISEGESYNSPLHF.

This chain links TRBV27 with TRBJ2-7; 9 positions match TRBD1. The V segment lost 6 bases and the J segment 5 bases; nucleotides outside the gene matches: 11. The CDR3 is 15 residues long. In germline, CDR1 is MNHEY, CDR2 SMNVEV (reference sequence). CDR3 DNA: TGTGCCAGCAGCCCCAGCCGGGACAGGGCCCACGAGCAGTACTTC. This encodes CASSPSRDRAHEQYF.